Each of the 26 T cell receptor beta chains below was sequenced from the same sample in a study of blood T cells in healthy people across ages. The authors ran a second PCR of about 7 to 12 cycles using a sample-barcoded 5' primer and a J-beta primer mix. One entry per CDR3 protein results from TCRdb running MiXCR on the 5' RACE reads. Found here are about 630,000 distinct CDR3 sequences, 21% of them singletons; the top ten hold roughly 3.6%. The sample consisted of blood. The receptors shown here come from a man aged 70 or older in good health.

This clonotype was seen only a few times. The J gene is TRBJ2-3, the V gene TRBV5-1, with TRBD2 identical over 11 bases. The CDR3 spans 18 residues. V shed 0 bases, J shed 3 bases, and the junction held 9 bases outside the gene matches. Germline values: CDR1 SGHRS, CDR2 YFSETQ. The CDR3: CASSLESSGRAKTDTQYF. In DNA form, the CDR3 reads TGCGCCAGCAGCTTGGAGAGTAGCGGGAGGGCCAAGACAGATACGCAGTATTTT.

This clonotype was seen more than once but under ten times. The CDR3, as DNA: TGTGCCAGCAGCCCTCAGGGGTTTGGTGGCTACACCTTC. This translates into CASSPQGFGGYTF. The J gene is TRBJ1-2, the V gene TRBV7-2; the D gene is possibly TRBD1 (6 bases). The germline V and J ends were trimmed by 5 bases and 7 bases, with 14 bases remaining between them. CDR1 is SGHTA, CDR2 FQGNSA, per germline. The length of the CDR3 is 13 residues.

The chain couples TRBV3-1 to TRBJ2-5; D could derive from TRBD1 or TRBD2 (5 bases each). CDR3 length: 15 residues. Germline V gives CDR1 LGHDT, CDR2 YNNKEL (reference sequence). Trimming stripped 4 bases from V and 0 bases from J, with 12 bases between. The CDR3, as DNA: TGTGCCAGCAGCCCGGGACGGCTGTACCAAGAGACCCAGTACTTC. Its protein product is CASSPGRLYQETQYF.

This clonotype came up a few times. The V call is TRBV20-1, the J call TRBJ2-3; D could derive from TRBD1 or TRBD2 (5 bases each). V was pared by 3 bases and J by 5 bases, with 12 bases between. This CDR3 has 13 residues. The germline CDR1 and CDR2 sequences are DFQATT and SNEGSKA (reference sequence). The CDR3 DNA follows: TGCAGTGCTAGGAGGGGCAGTGGAGATACGCAGTATTTT. Protein: CSARRGSGDTQYF.

This clonotype was seen at least ten times. The CDR3: CASSLLGGGEQFF. As DNA, the CDR3 is TGTGCCAGCAGCTTACTAGGGGGCGGCGAGCAGTTCTTC. This chain uses TRBV11-2 with TRBJ2-1, with 7 bases lining up with TRBD1. From germline, CDR1 is SGHAT and CDR2 FQNNGV. With 2 bases clipped from V and 10 bases from J, the junction kept 5 bases outside the gene matches. The CDR3 runs 13 residues.

V and J are TRBV19 and TRBJ1-2; weak D call: TRBD1 (5 bases). Trimming shortened V by 3 bases and J by 3 bases, and 11 bases separated the two germline ends. This CDR3 has 14 amino acids. Germline assignment: CDR1 LNHDA and CDR2 SQIVND (reference sequence). The CDR3 reads CASSMSPGDYGYTF. The CDR3 DNA reads TGTGCCAGTAGTATGAGCCCGGGGGACTATGGCTACACCTTC.

This clonotype was observed a handful of times. The J gene is TRBJ1-3, the V gene TRBV27; no definite D call. Trimming shortened V by 5 bases and J by 0 bases, and 14 bases separated the two germline ends. This CDR3 spans 16 amino acids. The germline CDR1 and CDR2 sequences are MNHEY and SMNVEV (reference sequence). CDR3 nucleotide sequence: TGTGCCAGCAGTCCGGCCAATTCTTTCTCTGGAAACACCATATATTTT. This encodes CASSPANSFSGNTIYF.

This clonotype has only a few counts. This chain joins TRBV12-3 or TRBV12-4 and TRBJ2-5; perhaps D is TRBD1 or TRBD2 (5 bases each). The J call may be in error: the DNA end matches TRBJ2-7 better. This CDR3 is 17 amino acids long. The CDR3 DNA sequence: TGTGCCAGCAGTTTATCCTATGGCAATCTAGGGACCCACGAGCAGTACTTC. Its translation: CASSLSYGNLGTHEQYF.

This clonotype has only a few counts. The CDR3 here is CASRVIGIPSSYNEQFF. Here the CDR3 DNA reads TGTGCCAGCAGGGTGATCGGGATTCCAAGCTCCTACAATGAGCAGTTCTTC. The chain carries TRBV6-1 and TRBJ2-1; TRBD2 is a possible D gene (5 bases). Per the germline V gene, CDR1 is MNHNS and CDR2 is SASEGT. This CDR3 has 17 amino acids. Trimming pared 6 bases from V and 0 bases from J, leaving 18 bases between.

This clonotype has more than one count but fewer than ten. V is TRBV20-1 and J is TRBJ1-2, with D tentatively TRBD1 (6 bases). The germline V and J ends were trimmed by 2 bases and 4 bases, with 14 bases remaining between them. Germline CDR1 DFQATT, CDR2 SNEGSKA (reference sequence). This CDR3 region has 14 residues. The CDR3 DNA sequence: TGCAGTGCTAGAATGGTCGAAGGGGGCTATGGCTACACCTTC. It yields the protein CSARMVEGGYGYTF.

The CDR3 region is CATSDSGQGAGYTF. The CDR3, as DNA: TGTGCCACCAGTGATTCAGGACAGGGGGCCGGCTACACCTTC. The chain links TRBV24-1 to TRBJ1-2; 11 nucleotides line up with TRBD1. The CDR3 contains 14 residues. Per the germline V gene, CDR1 is KGHDR and CDR2 is SFDVKD. With 2 bases clipped from V and 8 bases from J, the junction kept 3 bases outside the gene matches.

This chain joins TRBV2 and TRBJ1-2, with 7 positions matching TRBD1. This CDR3 spans 16 amino acids. V dropped 0 bases and J dropped 3; count of bases not matched to a gene: 7. Germline loops: CDR1 SNHLY, CDR2 FYNNEI. DNA of the CDR3: TGTGCCAGCAGTGAAGCGGGGAAAGGGGGCTACTATGGCTACACCTTC. This sequence encodes CASSEAGKGGYYGYTF. Drawing the rest from reference TRBV2 and TRBJ1-2, the complete variable domain is EPEVTQTPSHQVTQMGQEVILRCVPISNHLYFYWYRQILGQKVEFLVSFYNNEISEKSEIFDDQFSVERPDGSNFTLKIRSTKLEDSAMYFCASSEAGKGGYYGYTFGSGTRLTVV.

A word on this clonotype: This may arise from a read error, as a much more abundant clone is one base away. This chain joins TRBV2 and TRBJ2-3; 10 bases agree with TRBD1. Germline values: CDR1 SNHLY, CDR2 FYNNEI. The junction had 7 bases not matched to a gene; V was cut back by 6 bases and J by 1 base. This CDR3 contains 16 residues. For the CDR3, the DNA is TGTGCCAGCAGGAGACAGGGGGCACCTGGCACAGATACGCAGTATTTT. Its protein product is CASRRQGAPGTDTQYF.

This clonotype was recorded a few times. The genes are TRBV29-1 and TRBJ2-1, with 16 bases that match TRBD2. The CDR3 spans 17 residues. Germline CDR1 reads SQVTM; CDR2 reads ANQGSEA. J gave up 3 bases and V 4 bases, and 6 bases lay outside the gene matches. Here the CDR3 reads CSVGGTSGRANYNEQFF. The CDR3 bases are TGCAGCGTTGGCGGGACTAGCGGGAGGGCCAACTACAATGAGCAGTTCTTC.

This clonotype was counted a few times. The gene calls are TRBV20-1 and TRBJ2-1, with D unresolved. The CDR3 consists of 12 residues. Germline V gene sequence: CDR1 DFQATT, CDR2 SNEGSKA (reference sequence). Trimming stripped 0 bases from V and 7 bases from J, with 7 bases between. The CDR3 sequence: CSAREALNEQFF. In nucleotides, the CDR3 is TGCAGTGCTAGAGAGGCTTTAAATGAGCAGTTCTTC.

This chain connects TRBV24-1 to TRBJ1-5; D is unresolved. This CDR3 is built from 15 residues. V was clipped by 7 bases and J by 1 base, with 13 bases between them. Germline assignment: CDR1 KGHDR and CDR2 SFDVKD. The CDR3 bases are TGTGCCACCAGCGATCAAGGAGGCAGCAATCAGCCCCAGCATTTT. Amino acid sequence: CATSDQGGSNQPQHF.

The chain is built from TRBV20-1 and TRBJ2-5; weak D call: TRBD2 (5 bases). The J call may be mistaken, given a closer DNA end match to TRBJ2-7. Germline V gene lookup returns CDR1 DFQATT and CDR2 SNEGSKA (reference sequence). The CDR3 is 14 amino acids. This CDR3 is CSAKPTSNIYEQYF. CDR3 coding DNA: TGCAGTGCTAAACCAACTAGTAACATCTACGAGCAGTACTTC.

The sample holds one count of this clonotype. This chain uses TRBV29-1 with TRBJ2-3; D remains ambiguous. CDR1 and CDR2 from the germline V gene are SQVTM and ANQGSEA. The length of the CDR3 is 13 residues. With 3 bases removed from V and 2 bases from J, the gap between germline ends came to 9 bases. CDR3 DNA: TGCAGCGTTGATTGGGGTTTCACAGATACGCAGTATTTT. Translation gives CSVDWGFTDTQYF.

The chain combines TRBV5-6 with TRBJ1-2; D is undetermined. V was cut by 0 bases and J by 4 bases, with 10 bases left in between. Germline CDR1 SGHDT, CDR2 YYEEEE. The CDR3 spans 14 residues. CDR3 sequence reads: CASSLAGRSYGYTF. CDR3 DNA sequence: TGTGCCAGCAGCTTGGCTGGGAGGAGCTATGGCTACACCTTC.

This clonotype came up once. The rearrangement uses TRBV18 and TRBJ2-3; TRBD1 or TRBD2 may be the D gene (5 bases each). Germline V gene data show CDR1 as KGHSH and CDR2 as LQKENI. The ends were cut back, 3 bases at V and 1 base at J, with 11 bases in the middle. The CDR3 runs 15 residues. The CDR3 here is CASSPGVVGTDTQYF. Here the CDR3 DNA reads TGTGCCAGCTCACCGGGGGTGGTGGGCACAGATACGCAGTATTTT. Supplemented by reference TRBV18 and TRBJ2-3, the full variable domain reads NAGVMQNPRHLVRRRGQEARLRCSPMKGHSHVYWYRQLPEEGLKFMVYLQKENIIDESGMPKERFSAEFPKEGPSILRIQQVVRGDSAAYFCASSPGVVGTDTQYFGPGTRLTVL.

This clonotype was counted only a few times. The chain's CDR3 is CASSPEGGIGNEQFF. CDR3 sequence (DNA): TGTGCCAGCAGTCCCGAGGGGGGGATCGGCAATGAGCAGTTCTTC. The chain uses TRBV6-1 and TRBJ2-1; D possibly corresponds to TRBD2 (7 bases). The CDR3 runs 15 residues. Germline V gene data show CDR1 as MNHNS and CDR2 as SASEGT. Trimming shortened V by 5 bases and J by 6 bases, and 17 bases separated the two germline ends.

In this sample, this clonotype turned up many times. The gene calls are TRBV11-2 and TRBJ1-1; the D is unclear. This CDR3 is 14 amino acids long. CDR1 is SGHAT and CDR2 is FQNNGV in the germline V gene. V was shortened by 1 base and J by 2 bases, with 8 bases between the two germline ends. CDR3 nucleotides: TGTGCCAGCAGCTTAGCGCGGAAAAACACTGAAGCTTTCTTT. Amino acids: CASSLARKNTEAFF.

The chain couples TRBV5-1 to TRBJ1-5; possibly TRBD1 for D (5 bases). This CDR3 region has 15 residues. CDR1 SGHRS and CDR2 YFSETQ come from the germline V gene. Deletions cut 0 bases from V and 6 bases from J, with 13 bases between. CDR3 loop: CASSLGGEVGQPQHF. In DNA, the CDR3 is TGCGCCAGCAGCTTGGGAGGGGAGGTGGGTCAGCCCCAGCATTTT.

The V and J genes are TRBV7-9 and TRBJ2-1; D possibly corresponds to TRBD1 (5 bases). The V gene lost 5 bases and the J gene lost 6 bases, with 11 bases spanning the gap. The CDR3 consists of 13 residues. Germline V gene lookup returns CDR1 SEHNR and CDR2 FQNEAQ (reference sequence). The CDR3 loop is CASSGVRANEQFF. The CDR3 bases are TGTGCCAGCAGCGGGGTCAGGGCCAATGAGCAGTTCTTC.

V gene TRBV30 combines with J gene TRBJ1-1, with D unclear. Trimming removed 4 bases at V and 0 bases at J, with 9 bases between. Germline loops: CDR1 GTSNPN, CDR2 SVGIG (reference sequence). The CDR3 is 13 amino acids. The CDR3 DNA sequence: TGTGCCTGGAACCCGGTTATGAACACTGAAGCTTTCTTT. The encoded protein is CAWNPVMNTEAFF.

This clonotype was observed a handful of times. The chain's CDR3 is CASTRRITDEQYF. The CDR3 nucleotides are TGTGCCAGCACCCGTAGGATTACGGACGAGCAGTACTTC. V is TRBV28 and J is TRBJ2-7; D gene ambiguous. Germline assignment: CDR1 MDHEN and CDR2 SYDVKM. Trimming stripped 7 bases from V and 5 bases from J, with 15 bases between. The CDR3 has 13 amino acids.